These T cell receptor beta chains were read from a single sample in a study of blood T cell repertoires in COVID-19. Some clones are missing from TCRdb's copy, which holds only in-frame ones; the method was immunoSEQ multiplex PCR. The data hold tens of thousands of clones, with around nine tenths observed a single time. Material for sequencing was peripheral blood. These receptors all come from a man aged 65 to 79 with acute or convalescent COVID-19. Both conserved end residues are part of each CDR3. D genes are given only for firm matches. Where a row states a size, it is once, few, many or the class of an expanded clone; other rows omit it.

abundance,v_gene,d_gene,j_gene,CDR3aa,CDR3nt
NA,TRBV7-9,NA,TRBJ2-6,CASSFRNSGANVLTF,TGTGCCAGCAGCTTCAGGAACTCTGGGGCCAACGTCCTGACTTTC
NA,TRBV7-2,NA,TRBJ1-1,CASSSGKQGLRTEAFF,TGTGCCAGCAGCTCAGGGAAGCAGGGATTAAGGACTGAAGCTTTCTTT
NA,TRBV5-1,TRBD1,TRBJ2-2,CASSFSPGQGADNTGELFF,TGCGCCAGCAGCTTCTCACCGGGACAGGGGGCTGATAACACCGGGGAGCTGTTTTTT
few,TRBV18,NA,TRBJ2-7,CASSDSISGSLEQYF,TGTGCCAGCTCAGACAGTATTTCCGGATCTCTCGAGCAGTACTTC
few,TRBV18,NA,TRBJ2-2,CASSPGQNTGELFF,TGTGCCAGCTCACCAGGACAGAACACCGGGGAGCTGTTTTTT
NA,TRBV2,NA,TRBJ1-1,CASRRDRNTEAFF,TGTGCCAGCAGAAGAGACAGGAACACTGAAGCTTTCTTT
NA,TRBV9,NA,TRBJ2-3,CASSDSSEVDTQYF,TGTGCCAGCTCCGACTCCTCAGAGGTCGATACGCAGTATTTT
NA,TRBV19,TRBD1,TRBJ2-2,CASSTRTGGVGELFF,TGTGCCAGTAGTACCCGGACAGGGGGCGTCGGGGAGCTGTTTTTT
NA,TRBV3-1/TRBV3-2,TRBD1,TRBJ1-2,CASSQATGPSGYTF,TGTGCCAGCAGCCAGGCGACAGGGCCCTCGGGCTACACCTTC
NA,TRBV28,NA,TRBJ1-5,CASSLGSNQPQHF,TGTGCCAGCAGTTTAGGCAGCAATCAGCCCCAGCATTTT
few,TRBV27,TRBD1,TRBJ1-2,CASSFWDRGSEGYTF,TGTGCCAGCAGTTTCTGGGACAGGGGGTCAGAAGGCTACACCTTC
NA,TRBV19,NA,TRBJ1-1,CASSTLRGTHTEAFF,TGTGCCAGTAGTACCCTTCGGGGGACGCACACTGAAGCTTTCTTT
NA,TRBV11-3,TRBD1,TRBJ2-3,CASSGGTGTSTDTQYF,TGTGCCAGCAGCGGAGGGACAGGGACTAGCACAGATACGCAGTATTTT
NA,TRBV19,TRBD1,TRBJ1-2,CASTEGAETGLLGYTF,TGTGCCAGTACCGAGGGGGCTGAGACAGGATTGCTTGGCTACACCTTC
once,TRBV7-9,NA,TRBJ2-5,CASSLYTEETQYF,TGTGCCAGCAGCTTATATACGGAAGAGACCCAGTACTTC
NA,TRBV27,NA,TRBJ1-5,CASSFARVGQPQHF,TGTGCCAGCAGCTTCGCCAGGGTCGGACAGCCCCAGCATTTT
NA,TRBV5-6,TRBD1,TRBJ2-3,CASSLDRGAQYF,TGTGCCAGCAGCTTGGACAGGGGAGCGCAGTATTTT
NA,TRBV27,TRBD1,TRBJ2-1,CASSLSQPGQGAYNEQFF,TGTGCCAGCAGTTTATCGCAACCGGGACAGGGGGCCTACAATGAGCAGTTCTTC
NA,TRBV6-5,NA,TRBJ2-5,CASTKGHETQYF,TGTGCCAGCACCAAGGGGCACGAGACCCAGTACTTC
NA,TRBV11-2,NA,TRBJ2-5,CASRRGSNGWETQYF,TGTGCCAGCAGAAGAGGGTCAAACGGCTGGGAGACCCAGTACTTC
NA,TRBV27,NA,TRBJ1-5,CASSLEAGNQPQHF,TGTGCCAGCAGTTTAGAGGCAGGGAATCAGCCCCAGCATTTT
NA,TRBV7-3,NA,TRBJ2-2,CASSLRPGGELFF,TGTGCCAGCAGCTTAAGGCCGGGCGGGGAGCTGTTTTTT
NA,TRBV7-2,TRBD2,TRBJ2-5,CASVRSGGETQYF,TGTGCCAGCGTCAGAAGCGGGGGCGAGACCCAGTACTTC
NA,TRBV6-2/TRBV6-3,NA,TRBJ2-6,CASSYSLAGYSGANVLTF,TGTGCCAGCAGTTACTCGCTAGCTGGATACTCTGGGGCCAACGTCCTGACTTTC
once,TRBV11-1,TRBD2,TRBJ2-3,CASSSRLAGGSDTQYF,TGTGCCAGCAGCTCAAGACTAGCGGGGGGGTCAGATACGCAGTATTTT
NA,TRBV18,NA,TRBJ2-3,CASSPRTLTDTQYF,TGTGCCAGCTCACCCCGGACTCTAACAGATACGCAGTATTTT
NA,TRBV10-1,NA,TRBJ2-6,CASSVVPGANVLTF,TGCGCCAGCAGTGTCGTCCCCGGGGCCAACGTCCTGACTTTC
few,TRBV15,TRBD1,TRBJ2-7,CATSTRQGSTYEQYF,TGTGCCACCAGCACGAGACAGGGAAGCACCTACGAGCAGTACTTC
NA,TRBV5-6,TRBD1,TRBJ1-5,CASSPGTGVPQHF,TGTGCCAGCAGCCCCGGGACAGGGGTGCCCCAGCATTTT
once,TRBV7-9,NA,TRBJ2-1,CASSLRNSGQFF,TGTGCCAGCAGCTTAAGGAACTCGGGGCAGTTCTTC
few,TRBV6-5,TRBD2,TRBJ2-3,CASSYTSGGVDTQYF,TGTGCCAGCAGTTACACTAGCGGGGGGGTGGATACGCAGTATTTT
NA,TRBV28,TRBD2,TRBJ2-3,CASSLGLAGAILYTDTQYF,TGTGCCAGCAGTCTCGGACTAGCGGGGGCCATACTCTACACAGATACGCAGTATTTT
NA,TRBV7-9,NA,TRBJ1-5,CASSLAGGTQPQHF,TGTGCCAGCAGCTTAGCCGGAGGGACTCAGCCCCAGCATTTT
NA,TRBV28,TRBD2,TRBJ2-5,CASIQGGRGGLETQYF,TGTGCCAGCATCCAGGGAGGTCGCGGGGGGTTAGAGACCCAGTACTTC
NA,TRBV9,NA,TRBJ2-2,CASSPRSGPNTGELFF,TGTGCCAGCAGCCCCCGCAGTGGGCCAAACACCGGGGAGCTGTTTTTT
NA,TRBV6-1,TRBD1,TRBJ1-1,CASSEPGQGARDTEAFF,TGTGCCAGCAGTGAACCGGGACAGGGGGCGCGGGACACTGAAGCTTTCTTT
few,TRBV4-3,TRBD2,TRBJ2-5,CASSQYGAGGETQYF,TGCGCCAGCAGCCAATATGGGGCCGGGGGGGAGACCCAGTACTTC
NA,TRBV25-1,NA,TRBJ2-2,CASSVSGFTTGELFF,TGTGCCAGCAGTGTTAGCGGTTTTACCACCGGGGAGCTGTTTTTT
NA,TRBV5-4,TRBD2,TRBJ2-5,CASSGGLRGAGETQYF,TGTGCCAGCAGCGGGGGTCTGCGGGGGGCAGGCGAGACCCAGTACTTC
NA,TRBV5-5,NA,TRBJ1-5,CASSGKQGVGNQPQHF,TGTGCCAGCAGCGGCAAACAGGGTGTCGGCAATCAGCCCCAGCATTTT
NA,TRBV29-1,TRBD1,TRBJ2-3,CSVAQGLGTDTQYF,TGCAGCGTAGCACAGGGGTTAGGGACAGATACGCAGTATTTT
NA,TRBV21-1,NA,TRBJ2-7,CASSKQGAYTYEQYF,TGTGCCAGCAGCAAACAGGGGGCCTATACCTACGAGCAGTACTTC
NA,TRBV19,NA,TRBJ1-4,CASSILNEKLFF,TGTGCCAGTAGTATCTTGAATGAAAAACTGTTTTTT
NA,TRBV3-1/TRBV3-2,NA,TRBJ2-3,CASSPLSPDTQYF,TGTGCCAGCAGCCCGCTCAGTCCAGATACGCAGTATTTT
few,TRBV2,NA,TRBJ1-3,CASSTQGSGNTIYF,TGTGCCAGCAGTACCCAGGGCTCTGGAAACACCATATATTTT
NA,TRBV10-3,TRBD1,TRBJ1-2,CAITPTPGQGVLDGYTF,TGTGCCATCACTCCCACCCCGGGACAGGGGGTTTTGGATGGCTACACCTTC
few,TRBV7-9,TRBD1,TRBJ2-3,CASSLGDRGPSTDTQYF,TGTGCCAGCAGCTTAGGGGACAGGGGTCCTAGCACAGATACGCAGTATTTT
NA,TRBV6-2/TRBV6-3,NA,TRBJ1-1,CASSPRRLLNTEAFF,TGTGCCAGCAGTCCCCGCAGACTCTTGAACACTGAAGCTTTCTTT
few,TRBV29-1,NA,TRBJ1-2,CSVGTANYGYTF,TGCAGCGTTGGGACAGCTAACTATGGCTACACCTTC
NA,TRBV29-1,TRBD1,TRBJ2-7,CSVGGGWTGGYEQYF,TGCAGCGTTGGAGGTGGTTGGACAGGGGGATACGAGCAGTACTTC
NA,TRBV19,NA,TRBJ2-1,CASTRQSDSYNEQFF,TGTGCCAGTACGAGACAGTCCGACTCCTACAATGAGCAGTTCTTC
once,TRBV7-2,NA,TRBJ1-6,CASSLGLSPLHF,TGTGCCAGCAGCTTAGGTCTCTCACCCCTCCACTTT
NA,TRBV24-1,NA,TRBJ2-1,CATSTGKGYNEQFF,TGTGCCACCAGCACGGGAAAAGGGTACAATGAGCAGTTCTTC
NA,TRBV29-1,NA,TRBJ2-1,CSVAWRGGGRAYNEQFF,TGCAGCGTTGCATGGCGGGGCGGCGGTAGGGCATACAATGAGCAGTTCTTC
NA,TRBV28,TRBD1,TRBJ1-5,CASSSLGGTGSNQPQHF,TGTGCCAGCAGTTCCCTAGGAGGGACAGGTAGCAATCAGCCCCAGCATTTT
NA,TRBV6-1,TRBD2,TRBJ2-2,CASSDQRGAGIGELFF,TGTGCCAGCAGTGACCAGCGGGGGGCTGGGATCGGGGAGCTGTTTTTT
NA,TRBV6-6,NA,TRBJ1-1,CASSPRGWFEAFF,TGTGCCAGCAGCCCCAGGGGCTGGTTTGAAGCTTTCTTT
NA,TRBV6-6,NA,TRBJ1-1,CASSSGGSNTEAFF,TGTGCCAGCAGTTCTGGAGGATCGAACACTGAAGCTTTCTTT
NA,TRBV7-2,TRBD1,TRBJ2-5,CASSLSRQGVAETQYF,TGTGCCAGCAGCTTATCGCGACAGGGTGTGGCGGAGACCCAGTACTTC
NA,TRBV4-1,NA,TRBJ1-2,CASSQDRSRSSYTF,TGCGCCAGCAGCCAAGATCGGAGCAGATCGAGCTACACCTTC